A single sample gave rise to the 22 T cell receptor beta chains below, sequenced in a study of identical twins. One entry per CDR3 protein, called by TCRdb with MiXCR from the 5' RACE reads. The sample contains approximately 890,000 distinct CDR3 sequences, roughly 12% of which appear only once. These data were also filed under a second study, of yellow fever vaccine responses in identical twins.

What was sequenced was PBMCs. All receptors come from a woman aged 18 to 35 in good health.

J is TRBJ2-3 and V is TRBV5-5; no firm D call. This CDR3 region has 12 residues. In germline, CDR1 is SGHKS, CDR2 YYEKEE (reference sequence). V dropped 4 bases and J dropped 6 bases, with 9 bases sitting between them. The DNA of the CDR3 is TGTGCCAGCAGCCTCCAGATGGATACGCAGTATTTT. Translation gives CASSLQMDTQYF.

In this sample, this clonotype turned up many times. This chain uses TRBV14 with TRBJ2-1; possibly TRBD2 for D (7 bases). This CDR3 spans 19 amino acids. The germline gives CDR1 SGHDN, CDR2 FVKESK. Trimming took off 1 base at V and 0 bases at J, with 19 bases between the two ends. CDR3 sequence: CASSQVRIQGGGSYNEQFF. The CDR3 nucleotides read TGTGCCAGCAGCCAAGTGAGGATTCAGGGAGGGGGCTCCTACAATGAGCAGTTCTTC.

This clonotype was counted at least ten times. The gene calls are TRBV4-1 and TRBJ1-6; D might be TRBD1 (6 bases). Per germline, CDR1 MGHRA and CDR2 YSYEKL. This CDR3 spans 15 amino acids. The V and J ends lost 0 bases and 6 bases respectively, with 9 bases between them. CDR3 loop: CASSQEQGINSPLHF. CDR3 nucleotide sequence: TGCGCCAGCAGCCAAGAACAGGGTATTAATTCACCCCTCCACTTT.

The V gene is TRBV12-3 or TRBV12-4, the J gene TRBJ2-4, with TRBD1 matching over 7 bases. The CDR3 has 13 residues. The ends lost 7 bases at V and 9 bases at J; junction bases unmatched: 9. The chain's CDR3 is CASTHLGTAIQYF. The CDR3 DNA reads TGTGCCAGCACCCACTTAGGGACAGCCATTCAGTACTTC.

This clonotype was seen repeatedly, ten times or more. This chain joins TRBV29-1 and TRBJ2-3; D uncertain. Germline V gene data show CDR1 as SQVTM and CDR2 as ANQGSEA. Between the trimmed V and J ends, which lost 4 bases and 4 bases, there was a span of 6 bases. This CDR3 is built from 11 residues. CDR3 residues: CSVGVADTQYF. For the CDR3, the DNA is TGCAGCGTTGGGGTGGCAGATACGCAGTATTTT.

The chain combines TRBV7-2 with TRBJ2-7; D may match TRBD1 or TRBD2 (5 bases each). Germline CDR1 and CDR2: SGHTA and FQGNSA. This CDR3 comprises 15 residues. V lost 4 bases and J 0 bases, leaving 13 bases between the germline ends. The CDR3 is CASSWDGRSSYEQYV. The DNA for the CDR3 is TGTGCCAGCAGCTGGGACGGTAGAAGCTCCTACGAGCAGTACGTC.

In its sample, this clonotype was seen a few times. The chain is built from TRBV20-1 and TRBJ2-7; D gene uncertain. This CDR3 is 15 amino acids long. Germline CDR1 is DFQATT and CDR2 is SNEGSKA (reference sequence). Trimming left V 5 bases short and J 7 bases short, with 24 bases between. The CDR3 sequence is CSAYSIWAVLGEQYF. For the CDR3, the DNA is TGCAGTGCTTACTCGATCTGGGCAGTTCTAGGGGAGCAGTACTTC.

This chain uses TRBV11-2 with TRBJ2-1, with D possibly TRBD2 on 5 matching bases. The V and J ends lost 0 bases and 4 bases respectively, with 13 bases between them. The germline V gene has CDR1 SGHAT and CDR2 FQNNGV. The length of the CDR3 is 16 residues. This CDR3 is CASSLESGLVYNEQFF. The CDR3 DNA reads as TGTGCCAGCAGCTTAGAATCAGGACTCGTATACAATGAGCAGTTCTTC.

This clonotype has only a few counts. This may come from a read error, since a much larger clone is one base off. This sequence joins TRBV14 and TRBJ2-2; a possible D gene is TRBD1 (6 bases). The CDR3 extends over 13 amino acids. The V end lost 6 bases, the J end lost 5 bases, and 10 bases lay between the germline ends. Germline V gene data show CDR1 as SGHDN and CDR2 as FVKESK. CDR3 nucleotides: TGTGCCAGCAGGTACAGGGAAACCGGGGAGCTGTTTTTT. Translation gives CASRYRETGELFF. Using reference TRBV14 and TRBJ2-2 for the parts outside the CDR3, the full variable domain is EAGVTQFPSHSVIEKGQTVTLRCDPISGHDNLYWYRRVMGKEIKFLLHFVKESKQDESGMPNNRFLAERTGGTYSTLKVQPAELEDSGVYFCASRYRETGELFFGEGSRLTVL.

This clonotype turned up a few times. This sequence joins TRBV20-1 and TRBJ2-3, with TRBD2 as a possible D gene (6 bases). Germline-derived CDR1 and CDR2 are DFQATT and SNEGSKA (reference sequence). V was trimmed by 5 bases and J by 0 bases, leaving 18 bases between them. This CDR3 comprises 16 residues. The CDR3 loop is CSAERKGGISTDTQYF. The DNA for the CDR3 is TGCAGTGCTGAGCGGAAGGGCGGGATTAGCACAGATACGCAGTATTTT.

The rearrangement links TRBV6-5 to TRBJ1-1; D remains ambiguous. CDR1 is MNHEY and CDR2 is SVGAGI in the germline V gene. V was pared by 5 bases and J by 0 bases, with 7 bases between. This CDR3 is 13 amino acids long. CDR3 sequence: CASSHGLNTEAFF. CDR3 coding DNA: TGTGCCAGCAGTCACGGGCTGAACACTGAAGCTTTCTTT.

The DNA for the CDR3 is TGTGCCATGGGAGGGGGCACCGGGGAGCTGTTTTTT. This codes for CAMGGGTGELFF. The chain carries TRBV10-3 and TRBJ2-2; D perhaps matches TRBD2 (7 bases). Germline lookup yields CDR1 ENHRY and CDR2 SYGVKD. Trimming left V 9 bases short and J 4 bases short, with 9 bases between. The CDR3 length is 12 residues.

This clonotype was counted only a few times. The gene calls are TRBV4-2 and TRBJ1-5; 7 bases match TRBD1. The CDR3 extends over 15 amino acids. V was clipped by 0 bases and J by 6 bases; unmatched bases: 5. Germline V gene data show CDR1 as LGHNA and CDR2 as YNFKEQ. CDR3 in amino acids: CASSQEGGGGQPQHF. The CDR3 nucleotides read TGTGCCAGCAGCCAAGAGGGAGGGGGCGGTCAGCCCCAGCATTTT.

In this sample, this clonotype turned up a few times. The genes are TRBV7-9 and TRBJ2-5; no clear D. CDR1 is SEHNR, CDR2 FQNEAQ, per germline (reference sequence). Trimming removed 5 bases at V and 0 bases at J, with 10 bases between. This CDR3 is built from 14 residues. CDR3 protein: CASSADQDQETQYF. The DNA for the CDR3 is TGTGCCAGCAGCGCCGACCAGGACCAAGAGACCCAGTACTTC.

For the CDR3, the DNA is TGCGCCAGCGGATTTATAAGCGAGCAGTACTTC. Translated, it gives CASGFISEQYF. The chain uses TRBV10-2 and TRBJ2-7; D not certain. The V end was cut by 8 bases, the J end by 6 bases, with 11 bases between. CDR1 and CDR2 from the germline V gene are WSHSY and SAAADI. The CDR3 sequence is 11 residues long.

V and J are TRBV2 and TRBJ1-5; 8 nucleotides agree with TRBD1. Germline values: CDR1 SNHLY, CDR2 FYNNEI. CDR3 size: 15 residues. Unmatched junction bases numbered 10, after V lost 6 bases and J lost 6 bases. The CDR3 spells CASSTDRGGFQPQHF. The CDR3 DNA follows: TGTGCCAGCAGCACAGACAGGGGAGGTTTTCAGCCCCAGCATTTT.

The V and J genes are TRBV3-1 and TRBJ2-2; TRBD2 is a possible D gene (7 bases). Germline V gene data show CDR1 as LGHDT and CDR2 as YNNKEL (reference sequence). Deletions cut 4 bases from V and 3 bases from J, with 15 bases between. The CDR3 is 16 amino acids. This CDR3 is CASSPKGGGHTGELFF. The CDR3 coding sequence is TGTGCCAGCAGCCCAAAGGGGGGGGGCCACACCGGGGAGCTGTTTTTT. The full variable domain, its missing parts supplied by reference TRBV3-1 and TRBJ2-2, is DTAVSQTPKYLVTQMGNDKSIKCEQNLGHDTMYWYKQDSKKFLKIMFSYNNKELIINETVPNRFSPKSPDKAHLNLHINSLELGDSAVYFCASSPKGGGHTGELFFGEGSRLTVL.

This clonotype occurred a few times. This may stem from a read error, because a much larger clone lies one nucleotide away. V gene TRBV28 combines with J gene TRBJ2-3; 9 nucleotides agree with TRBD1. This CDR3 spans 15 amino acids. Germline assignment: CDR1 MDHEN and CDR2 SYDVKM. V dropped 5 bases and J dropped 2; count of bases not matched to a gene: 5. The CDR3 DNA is TGTGCCAGCAGTCGCCGGGACAGGGACACAGATACGCAGTATTTT. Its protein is CASSRRDRDTDTQYF. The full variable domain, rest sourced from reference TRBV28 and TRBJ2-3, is DVKVTQSSRYLVKRTGEKVFLECVQDMDHENMFWYRQDPGLGLRLIYFSYDVKMKEKGDIPEGYSVSREKKERFSLILESASTNQTSMYLCASSRRDRDTDTQYFGPGTRLTVL.

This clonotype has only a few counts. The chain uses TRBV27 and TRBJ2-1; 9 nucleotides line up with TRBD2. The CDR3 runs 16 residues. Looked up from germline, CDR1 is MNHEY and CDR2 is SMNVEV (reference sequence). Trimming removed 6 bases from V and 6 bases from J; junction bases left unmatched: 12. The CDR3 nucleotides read TGTGCCAGCAGCCCGGTCGGCGGGGGGGCATTCAATGAGCAGTTCTTC. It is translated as CASSPVGGGAFNEQFF.

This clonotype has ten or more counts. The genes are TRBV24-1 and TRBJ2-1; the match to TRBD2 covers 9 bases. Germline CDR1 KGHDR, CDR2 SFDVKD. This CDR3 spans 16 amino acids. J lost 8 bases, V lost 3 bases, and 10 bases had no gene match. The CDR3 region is CATSDRRAGGLDEQFF. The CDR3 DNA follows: TGTGCCACCAGTGATCGACGAGCGGGAGGTTTGGATGAGCAGTTCTTC.

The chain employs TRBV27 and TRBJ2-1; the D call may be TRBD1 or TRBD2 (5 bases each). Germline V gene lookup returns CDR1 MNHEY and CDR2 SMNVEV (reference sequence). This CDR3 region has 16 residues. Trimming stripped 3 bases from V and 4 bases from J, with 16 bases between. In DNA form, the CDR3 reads TGTGCCAGCAGTTTGCCTGACCGGGACGGGTACAATGAGCAGTTCTTC. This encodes CASSLPDRDGYNEQFF.

Written as DNA, the CDR3 is TGTGCCAGCATCGGAGTCTCCGGGGAGCAGTACGTC. This encodes CASIGVSGEQYV. This chain uses TRBV12-3 or TRBV12-4 with TRBJ2-7, with unresolved D. With 7 bases removed from V and 7 bases from J, the gap between germline ends came to 14 bases. CDR3 size: 12 residues.